This TCR beta chain was documented in a study of cytomegalovirus exposure and HLA in healthy donors. Study-wide points: CMV serostatus was the only immune exposure information that was available.

The PCR made use of 60 Vbeta and 13 Jbeta primers. Assay: immunoSEQ multiplex PCR; the TCRdb copy retains only in-frame clones and omits some. The sample holds about 200,000 clones; around 77% are singletons and the top ten take less than 2%. V was trimmed by 0 bases and J by 4 bases, leaving 13 bases between them. The CDR3 is 15 residues long. The germline gives CDR1 SGDLS, CDR2 YYNGEE. As for this clone: As yet, its antigen is unknown.

Sequencing was carried out using PBMCs. This TCR was sampled from a man aged 25 to 40 in good health and CMV-seronegative. This chain joins TRBV9 and TRBJ2-5; D gene uncertain. The CDR3 DNA reads as TGTGCCAGCAGCGTAGTGGGTCAGGTGGGAGAGACCCAGTACTTC. It is translated as CASSVVGQVGETQYF.